This T cell receptor beta chain was found in a study of cytomegalovirus exposure and HLA in healthy donors. PCR used 60 Vbeta primers and 13 Jbeta primers. Some clones are missing from TCRdb's copy, which holds only in-frame ones; the method was immunoSEQ multiplex PCR. The profile shows about 67,000 clones, over 75% of them singletons. This CDR3 region has 12 residues. V lost 2 bases, J lost 8 bases, and 5 bases stayed unmatched. Germline CDR1 and CDR2: SQVTM and ANQGSEA. The chain combines TRBV29-1 with TRBJ2-5, with TRBD1 matching 7 bases. This sequence was found in a woman aged 25 to 39 in good health and CMV-seropositive. The sample consisted of PBMCs. The CDR3 bases are TGCAGCGTTGAATACAGGGGACCCACCCAGTACTTC. It encodes CSVEYRGPTQYF.